This T cell receptor (beta chain) was recorded in a study of cytomegalovirus exposure and HLA in healthy donors. Overall study results and limits: A likely sequencing artifact accounted for one observed cluster of highly shared sequence variants. Prediction of most subjects' HLA-A and HLA-B alleles by TCR beta sequences was reportedly accurate.

PCR employed 60 Vbeta and 13 Jbeta primers. Sequencing used immunoSEQ multiplex PCR; TCRdb keeps in-frame clones, though not all of them. In the table there are about 110,000 clones, under 85% of which are singletons. Healthy donors of bone marrow made up the group. Despite likely unrecorded immune exposures, the donors were nominally healthy at the time of sampling. V shed 3 bases and J shed 7 bases, with 18 bases lying between them. Germline CDR1 reads GTSNPN; CDR2 reads SVGIG (reference sequence). The CDR3 runs to 14 residues. As to this clone: Its antigen remains unknown.

The sample comprised PBMCs. The chain uses TRBV30 and TRBJ2-5, with a weak D call TRBD2 (5 bases). This receptor was identified in a man aged 35-49 years in good health and CMV-seronegative. The CDR3 reads CAWRMGGSSGTQYF. The CDR3 coding sequence is TGTGCCTGGAGGATGGGTGGCTCCAGCGGGACCCAGTACTTC. Based on the CDR3 plus reference TRBV30 and TRBJ2-5, the full variable domain is SQTIHQWPATLVQPVGSPLSLECTVEGTSNPNLYWYRQAAGRGLQLLFYSVGIGQISSEVPQNLSASRPQDRQFILSSKKLLLSDSGFYLCAWRMGGSSGTQYFGPGTRLLVL.